The sequence of this T cell receptor (beta chain) was determined in a study of beta chain features in type 1 diabetes. Study-level results: Shorter templates might be favored by PCR, and equally so in patients and in controls.

Germline V CDR1 and CDR2: MDHEN, SYDVKM. The CDR3 length is 13 residues. Expressed TCRB transcripts were sequenced after all isolated RNA was converted to cDNA. Assay used: immunoSEQ multiplex PCR; TCRdb lists only in-frame clones, some missing. This table has some 150,000 clones, about 10% appearing once. Comment on this clone: Its antigen is currently unknown. Mismatch with germline at one junction end may stem from a read error.

The sample taken for sequencing was naive CD4+ T cells from blood. The receptor was isolated from a man between 18 and 35 years old in good health. This chain links TRBV28 with TRBJ2-7; a possible D gene is TRBD1 (6 bases). The CDR3 DNA sequence: TGTGCCAGCAGTCCCCCCTTGAAGGGACACCAGTATTTC. Translating gives CASSPPLKGHQYF. The full variable domain, in which reference TRBV28 and TRBJ2-7 provide the parts outside the CDR3, is DVKVTQSSRYLVKRTGEKVFLECVQDMDHENMFWYRQDPGLGLRLIYFSYDVKMKEKGDIPEGYSVSREKKERFSLILESASTNQTSMYLCASSPPLKGHQYFGPGTRLTVT.